This T cell receptor beta chain emerged from a study of Graves' ophthalmopathy and Graves' hyperthyroidism. Overall study context: Peripheral blood collection took place at initial diagnosis, before any treatment. Whole-study findings and limits: The authors also found most expanded thyroid clonotypes above 0.001 frequency in blood. Distinction of ophthalmopathy from stable hyperthyroidism by a 13-signature model reached nearly 90% sensitivity and roughly 81% specificity.

Orbital computed tomography, thyroid ultrasound, TRAb, serum thyroxine and clinical symptoms formed the basis of diagnosis. This clonotype was detected ten times or more. Its specificity is unknown. V gave up 6 bases and J gave up 6 bases; unmatched junction bases: 10. CDR1 is MNHNS, CDR2 SASEGT, per germline. CDR3 length equals 14 residues. The sequenced template was RNA, covering the TCR beta CDR3 region. An opening RT-PCR round employed HTBI primers and preceded a second-round multiplex PCR. Via MiXCR, TCRdb re-called the multiplex PCR reads, giving one row per CDR3 protein. The sample lists under 200,000 distinct CDR3 sequences; more than 30% were seen once.

The sequence was collected from a middle-aged woman with Graves' ophthalmopathy. The sequenced material came from peripheral blood. V and J are TRBV6-1 and TRBJ1-2; 7 nucleotides line up with TRBD1. This CDR3 reads CASRVITGVDGYTF. In DNA, the CDR3 is TGTGCCAGCAGAGTAATTACAGGGGTTGATGGCTACACCTTC.